This note documents a single T cell receptor (beta chain) sequence. The antigen is undetermined. PCR employed 60 Vbeta and 13 Jbeta primers. Assay: immunoSEQ multiplex PCR; the TCRdb copy retains only in-frame clones and omits some. This sample has approximately 83,000 clones, with 70% to 90% found just once. Germline CDR1 MGHDK, CDR2 SYGVNS. The ends were cut back, 5 bases at V and 3 bases at J, with 8 bases in the middle. The CDR3 has 12 amino acids. The sample is drawn from a study of cytomegalovirus exposure and HLA in healthy donors. Study findings and constraints: A few of the chains that were CMV-associated were confirmed in vitro to be specific for CMV antigens.

This chain uses TRBV25-1 with TRBJ2-7; perhaps TRBD2 as D (5 bases). This sequence was found in a man aged 18 to 30 in good health and CMV-seronegative. Specimen: PBMCs. The CDR3 sequence is CASSQGLYEQYF. DNA of the CDR3: TGTGCCAGCAGTCAAGGACTCTACGAGCAGTACTTC.